This T cell receptor (beta chain) is drawn from a study of T cells in Graves' hyperthyroidism and ophthalmopathy. Researchers amplified the TCR beta CDR3 regions from RNA transcripts. The HTBI primer set served for first-round RT-PCR of the TCR CDR3. From the multiplex PCR reads, TCRdb called clonotypes with MiXCR, one entry per CDR3 protein. The data hold fewer than 700,000 distinct CDR3 sequences, with about 16% observed a single time. This clonotype occurred many times. Antigen specificity is unknown. General study findings and limits: In blood, most of the thyroid clonotypes expanded above 0.001 were also present.

Trimming cost V 1 base and J 7 bases, with 21 bases left between them. CDR1 and CDR2 (germline): DFQATT, SNEGSKA (reference sequence). The CDR3 runs 16 residues. V gene TRBV20-1 combines with J gene TRBJ2-3; D possibly matches TRBD1 or TRBD2 (6 bases each). This TCR was sampled from a woman in her twenties or thirties with Graves' hyperthyroidism. The sequencing input was blood. Written as DNA, the CDR3 is TGCAGTGCTAGAGGACCGGCCGGGGGCGTTCCTAATACGCAGTATTTT. It encodes CSARGPAGGVPNTQYF.